The 25 T cell receptor beta chains presented below share a single source sample, sequenced in a study of cytomegalovirus exposure and HLA in healthy donors. 13 Jbeta primers and 60 Vbeta primers were used for the PCR. Libraries were prepared by immunoSEQ multiplex PCR; TCRdb keeps only in-frame clonotypes and omits some of them. The table lists approximately 120,000 clones, over 65% of them singletons. Sequencing was carried out using PBMCs. The receptors were sampled from a woman aged 40 to 49 in good health and CMV-seronegative.

This chain uses TRBV15 with TRBJ2-5; 9 nucleotides agree with TRBD2. The J call is in doubt because the DNA end fits TRBJ2-7 better. Germline V gene lookup returns CDR1 LNHNV and CDR2 YYDKDF (reference sequence). The CDR3 contains 14 residues. CDR3 amino acids: CATSASGDSYEQYF. CDR3 nucleotide sequence: TGTGCCACCAGCGCTAGCGGGGACTCCTACGAGCAGTACTTC.

V gene TRBV10-3 combines with J gene TRBJ2-5, with D tentatively TRBD2 (6 bases). Trimming took off 3 bases at V and 7 bases at J, with 12 bases between the two ends. Germline CDR1 is ENHRY and CDR2 is SYGVKD. This CDR3 has 13 amino acids. CDR3 loop: CAISDGEDGTQYF. In DNA, the CDR3 is TGTGCCATCAGTGATGGGGAGGATGGGACCCAGTACTTC.

This chain uses TRBV11-3 with TRBJ2-5; 8 positions match TRBD2. The CDR3 sequence is 15 residues long. The germline gives CDR1 SGHNT, CDR2 YENEEA. Unmatched junction bases numbered 10, after V lost 5 bases and J lost 5 bases. The CDR3 here is CASSIGGLVGETQYF. In DNA form, the CDR3 reads TGTGCCAGCAGCATAGGGGGACTAGTCGGCGAGACCCAGTACTTC.

This sequence joins TRBV18 and TRBJ1-1; TRBD1 is a possible D gene (6 bases). The CDR3 contains 15 residues. The V end was cut by 1 base, the J end by 5 bases, with 14 bases between. Germline V lookup: CDR1 KGHSH, CDR2 LQKENI. The CDR3 is CASSPRERTGTEAFF. The DNA for the CDR3 is TGTGCCAGCTCACCACGGGAACGAACAGGGACTGAAGCTTTCTTT.

The rearrangement uses TRBV5-1 and TRBJ1-6; 7 bases fit TRBD1. V gave up 2 bases and J gave up 14 bases; unmatched junction bases: 7. The CDR3 loop spans 13 amino acids. Germline V gene sequence: CDR1 SGHRS, CDR2 YFSETQ. The CDR3 bases are TGCGCCAGCAGCTTAACAGGGGTTAGCACCCTCCACTTT. Translated, it gives CASSLTGVSTLHF.

The V gene is TRBV2, the J gene TRBJ2-3; 7 bases line up with TRBD2. The CDR3 runs 16 residues. V was pared by 2 bases and J by 2 bases, with 7 bases of the junction left unmatched. The germline V gene encodes CDR1 SNHLY and CDR2 FYNNEI. The CDR3 loop is CASSERVAGSTDTQYF. CDR3 coding DNA: TGTGCCAGCAGTGAACGTGTAGCGGGTTCCACAGATACGCAGTATTTT.

This clone is a singleton in its sample. The chain uses TRBV5-4 and TRBJ2-2, with D hard to call. V was shortened by 4 bases and J by 8 bases, with 9 bases between the two germline ends. This CDR3 spans 12 amino acids. CDR1 SGHNT and CDR2 YYREEE come from the germline V gene (reference sequence). CDR3 protein: CASSPLSGELFF. CDR3 DNA: TGTGCCAGCAGCCCCCTCAGTGGGGAGCTGTTTTTT.

The gene calls are TRBV7-9 and TRBJ1-6; possible D gene TRBD1, 5 bases. V lost 3 bases and J lost 0, with 9 bases in between. CDR3 size: 16 residues. Per the germline V gene, CDR1 is SEHNR and CDR2 is FQNEAQ (reference sequence). Here the CDR3 reads CASSFRGSSYNSPLHF. As DNA, the CDR3 is TGTGCCAGCAGCTTCCGGGGGAGCTCCTATAATTCACCCCTCCACTTT.

This clone came up a few times. The chain joins TRBV7-2 to TRBJ1-2; maybe TRBD1 (5 bases). The CDR3 contains 14 residues. Trimming pared 5 bases from V and 6 bases from J, leaving 16 bases between. Germline lookup yields CDR1 SGHTA and CDR2 FQGNSA. CDR3 coding DNA: TGTGCCAGCAGCCCAACCGGGGGGGAACATGGCTACACCTTC. Encoded protein: CASSPTGGEHGYTF.

This chain uses TRBV19 with TRBJ1-5; tentatively, D is TRBD1 (5 bases). Deletions cut 3 bases from V and 3 bases from J, with 21 bases between. This CDR3 contains 18 residues. Germline V gene sequence: CDR1 LNHDA, CDR2 SQIVND (reference sequence). The CDR3 reads CASSIGRALGLSNQPQHF. The CDR3 nucleotides are TGTGCCAGTAGTATTGGCAGGGCCCTTGGTTTGTCCAATCAGCCCCAGCATTTT.

The chain joins TRBV28 to TRBJ1-1, with D tentatively TRBD1 (5 bases). CDR3 length equals 14 residues. Per germline, CDR1 MDHEN and CDR2 SYDVKM. Deletions cut 3 bases from V and 11 bases from J, with 19 bases between. In DNA form, the CDR3 reads TGTGCCAGCAGTTTGATGGCTCCAACAGGCTCGGCTTTCTTT. Protein: CASSLMAPTGSAFF.

This chain links TRBV27 with TRBJ1-5, with a tentative D call TRBD1 (5 bases). The CDR3 is made up of 14 amino acids. V lost 3 bases and J 7 bases, leaving 13 bases between the germline ends. In germline, CDR1 is MNHEY, CDR2 SMNVEV (reference sequence). CDR3 loop: CASSFGQGGQPQHF. The CDR3 DNA reads TGTGCCAGCAGTTTTGGGCAGGGCGGACAGCCCCAGCATTTT.

Notes on this clone: One end of the junction does not line up with germline, which may come from a read error. The chain joins TRBV6-6 to TRBJ1-2, with D perhaps matching TRBD1 (5 bases). The CDR3 runs 12 residues. The germline CDR1 and CDR2 sequences are MNHNY and SVGAGI (reference sequence). CDR3 nucleotides: TGTGCCAGCAGTTACTCCGGGACTGTTGACTCCTTC. Its translation is CASSYSGTVDSF.

The chain joins TRBV6-5 to TRBJ2-5; 9 bases line up with TRBD1. Germline V CDR1 and CDR2: MNHEY, SVGAGI. This CDR3 comprises 14 residues. V lost 5 bases, J lost 4 bases, and 5 bases stayed unmatched. The CDR3 spells CASSGDRERETQYF. The CDR3 DNA follows: TGTGCCAGCAGTGGGGACAGGGAGAGAGAGACCCAGTACTTC.

V gene TRBV18 combines with J gene TRBJ2-7; TRBD1 matches at 12 bases. CDR3 length equals 16 residues. The J segment lost 7 bases and the V segment lost 0 bases, leaving 7 bases of the junction unmatched. Germline V gene lookup returns CDR1 KGHSH and CDR2 LQKENI. CDR3 loop: CASSPPRDRGLGEQYF. CDR3 bases: TGTGCCAGCTCACCACCTAGGGACAGGGGGCTTGGGGAGCAGTACTTC.

The chain joins TRBV10-3 to TRBJ2-5, with a tentative D call TRBD2 (6 bases). With the DNA end fitting TRBJ2-7 better, the J assignment may be wrong. This CDR3 spans 12 amino acids. CDR1 is ENHRY, CDR2 SYGVKD, per germline. The DNA for the CDR3 is TGTGCCATCAGGAAGACTAGTTACGAGCAGTACTTC. Protein sequence: CAIRKTSYEQYF.

As for this clone: Other DNA variants within this sample encode the same CDR3. The chain has TRBV7-8 and TRBJ2-1; the D gene is possibly TRBD2 (5 bases). With 2 bases removed from V and 12 bases from J, the gap between germline ends came to 23 bases. The CDR3 totals 16 residues. CDR1 and CDR2 from the germline V gene are SGHVS and FQNEAQ. The CDR3, as DNA: TGTGCCAGCAGCTTATCCCCCGGCCTCGAGGGAATCGGGCAGTTCTTC. Encoded protein: CASSLSPGLEGIGQFF.

The chain joins TRBV5-1 to TRBJ1-3, with TRBD1 matching over 7 bases. After removal of 4 bases from V and 3 bases from J, the junction contained 10 bases not matched to a gene. The germline CDR1 and CDR2 sequences are SGHRS and YFSETQ. This CDR3 has 16 residues. CDR3 loop: CASSPGQVLGGNTIYF. The CDR3 DNA sequence: TGCGCCAGCAGCCCCGGACAGGTTCTAGGTGGAAACACCATATATTTT.

The chain uses TRBV28 and TRBJ1-3; D gene ambiguous. Germline assignment: CDR1 MDHEN and CDR2 SYDVKM. The CDR3 spans 14 residues. V gave up 5 bases and J gave up 0 bases, with 8 bases separating them. CDR3 amino acids: CASSSRGSGNTIYF. The CDR3, as DNA: TGTGCCAGCAGTAGCCGGGGCTCTGGAAACACCATATATTTT.

This clone turned up a few times. V usage is TRBV10-3 and J usage is TRBJ1-6, with a weak D call TRBD1 (6 bases). The V end was cut by 2 bases, the J end by 5 bases, with 19 bases between. Germline assignment: CDR1 ENHRY and CDR2 SYGVKD. The CDR3 consists of 18 residues. The CDR3 DNA sequence: TGTGCCATCAGTGAGACCCTACCCCCGGGACAAAATAATTCACCCCTCCACTTT. Protein sequence: CAISETLPPGQNNSPLHF.

V usage is TRBV7-2 and J usage is TRBJ2-3, with 8 bases fitting TRBD1. Germline lookup yields CDR1 SGHTA and CDR2 FQGNSA. J gave up 1 base and V 5 bases, and 2 bases lay outside the gene matches. The CDR3 runs 14 residues. CDR3 sequence: CASSRQGRTDTQYF. The CDR3 DNA reads TGTGCCAGCAGCCGACAGGGGCGCACAGATACGCAGTATTTT.

The V call is TRBV7-6, the J call TRBJ2-1, with 9 nucleotides matching TRBD2. Germline-derived CDR1 and CDR2 are SGHVS and FNYEAQ. V trimming: 2 bases; J trimming: 5 bases; junction bases outside the gene matches: 7. CDR3 length equals 16 residues. The CDR3 DNA reads as TGTGCCAGCAGCTTAAAGGGGACTAGCTACGACAATGAGCAGTTCTTC. Protein: CASSLKGTSYDNEQFF.

This rearrangement joins TRBV5-1 to TRBJ2-1; TRBD1 aligns across 11 bases. With V trimmed by 5 bases and J by 9 bases, 10 bases remained unmatched. This CDR3 comprises 15 residues. The germline V gene has CDR1 SGHRS and CDR2 YFSETQ. CDR3 protein: CASSKAGQGVTEQFF. CDR3 bases: TGCGCCAGCAGTAAGGCGGGACAGGGGGTAACTGAGCAGTTCTTC.

The chain couples TRBV21-1 to TRBJ2-1; the table calls TRBD2, which could not be checked here. TRBV21-1 is described as a pseudogene. The CDR3 contains 14 residues. In nucleotides, the CDR3 is TGTGCCAGTAATCCCCCGGGGGACTTGACTGAGCAGTTCTTC. It codes for CASNPPGDLTEQFF.

The rearrangement joins TRBV10-3 to TRBJ2-7; a possible D gene is TRBD2 (5 bases). Germline CDR1 ENHRY, CDR2 SYGVKD. The germline V and J ends were trimmed by 7 bases and 1 base, with 8 bases remaining between them. CDR3 length: 12 amino acids. CDR3 coding DNA: TGTGCCATCACGGAGGATTCCTACGAGCAGTACTTC. Amino acids: CAITEDSYEQYF.